Presented here are 10 T cell receptor beta chains from one specimen sequenced in a study of blood T cells in healthy people across ages. It was with a sample-barcoded 5' primer and a J-beta primer mix that a second PCR of roughly 7 to 12 cycles was run. TCRdb fed the 5' RACE reads into MiXCR, producing one record per CDR3 protein. The table has about 1.4 million distinct CDR3 sequences, approximately 59% seen once. Sequenced sample: blood. The receptors originated from a man aged 18 to 29 in good health.

The V call is TRBV14, the J call TRBJ1-2; 7 bases line up with TRBD1. CDR3 size: 16 residues. After removal of 0 bases from V and 4 bases from J, the junction contained 8 bases not matched to a gene. The germline gives CDR1 SGHDN, CDR2 FVKESK. CDR3 bases: TGTGCCAGCAGCCAAGAGGCGCCGGGACAGTCCTATGGCTACACCTTC. Residues: CASSQEAPGQSYGYTF. Using reference TRBV14 and TRBJ1-2 for the parts outside the CDR3, the full variable domain is EAGVTQFPSHSVIEKGQTVTLRCDPISGHDNLYWYRRVMGKEIKFLLHFVKESKQDESGMPNNRFLAERTGGTYSTLKVQPAELEDSGVYFCASSQEAPGQSYGYTFGSGTRLTVV.

V and J are TRBV12-3 or TRBV12-4 and TRBJ2-7; tentative D call: TRBD2 (5 bases). The V gene lost 3 bases and the J gene lost 7 bases, with 10 bases spanning the gap. The CDR3 consists of 12 residues. This chain's CDR3 is CASSFAGLEQYF. The CDR3 region has the DNA TGTGCCAGCAGTTTCGCAGGACTTGAGCAGTACTTC.

Only a few counts were recorded for this clonotype. The genes are TRBV4-2 and TRBJ2-7, with TRBD1 matching 9 bases. V shed 1 base and J 3 bases; nucleotides not matched to a gene: 7. CDR1 is LGHNA, CDR2 YNFKEQ, per germline. The CDR3 totals 16 residues. The CDR3 nucleotides are TGTGCCAGCAGCCAAGCGGGGGACAGGGTTTACTACGAGCAGTACTTC. Translated, it gives CASSQAGDRVYYEQYF.

The chain joins TRBV6-5 to TRBJ1-2; D remains ambiguous. V was cut by 0 bases and J by 6 bases, with 8 bases left in between. The length of the CDR3 is 13 residues. Per germline, CDR1 MNHEY and CDR2 SVGAGI. Here the CDR3 reads CASSYSGINGYTF. The CDR3 DNA reads TGTGCCAGCAGTTACTCGGGGATAAATGGCTACACCTTC.

The chain employs TRBV10-3 and TRBJ1-2; unclear D gene. This CDR3 region has 13 residues. V lost 6 bases and J lost 6, with 14 bases in between. Germline V gene sequence: CDR1 ENHRY, CDR2 SYGVKD. DNA of the CDR3: TGTGCCATCAGGGAGCTAGGAGGGAATGGCTACACCTTC. Its protein product is CAIRELGGNGYTF.

V and J are TRBV2 and TRBJ1-5; D might be TRBD1 (5 bases). The CDR3 spans 15 residues. Trimming removed 3 bases from V and 2 bases from J, with 11 bases in between. Per germline, CDR1 SNHLY and CDR2 FYNNEI. The CDR3: CASSDPGGGNQPQHF. The CDR3 nucleotides read TGTGCCAGCAGTGACCCCGGGGGAGGCAATCAGCCCCAGCATTTT. Using reference TRBV2 and TRBJ1-5 for the parts outside the CDR3, the full variable domain is EPEVTQTPSHQVTQMGQEVILRCVPISNHLYFYWYRQILGQKVEFLVSFYNNEISEKSEIFDDQFSVERPDGSNFTLKIRSTKLEDSAMYFCASSDPGGGNQPQHFGDGTRLSIL.

As for this clonotype: A read error may explain this, as a much larger clone is one base away. V and J are TRBV27 and TRBJ2-7; 7 nucleotides agree with TRBD1. J was trimmed by 3 bases and V by 8 bases; bases with no gene match: 4. The CDR3 length is 12 residues. Germline CDR1 MNHEY, CDR2 SMNVEV (reference sequence). CDR3 region: CASGHRGYEQYF. The CDR3 nucleotides are TGTGCCAGCGGGCACAGGGGCTACGAGCAGTACTTC.

This chain's CDR3 is CASSLPWTGRTDTQYF. The CDR3 DNA follows: TGTGCCAGCAGTCTGCCCTGGACAGGTCGCACAGATACGCAGTATTTT. This chain joins TRBV28 and TRBJ2-3; 7 bases align to TRBD1. Looked up from germline, CDR1 is MDHEN and CDR2 is SYDVKM. The length of the CDR3 is 16 residues. Trimming took 5 bases from V and 1 from J; bases not matched to a gene: 9.

The chain uses TRBV29-1 and TRBJ1-2; 7 positions match TRBD1. The CDR3 extends over 12 amino acids. J was trimmed by 7 bases and V by 6 bases; bases with no gene match: 8. The germline gives CDR1 SQVTM, CDR2 ANQGSEA. The CDR3 region has the DNA TGCAGCGTCGACACAGGGGAGTTTGGCTACACCTTC. This codes for CSVDTGEFGYTF.

This clonotype has ten or more counts. As DNA, the CDR3 is TGTGCCAGCAGCCCCTCCTACAATGAGCAGTTCTTC. Its protein product is CASSPSYNEQFF. The chain has TRBV27 and TRBJ2-1; D is unclear. Germline loops: CDR1 MNHEY, CDR2 SMNVEV (reference sequence). This CDR3 is built from 12 residues. V lost 6 bases and J lost 0, with 3 bases in between.